Shown below are 28 T cell receptor beta chains from a single sample sequenced in a study of blood T cell repertoires in COVID-19. The data were produced by immunoSEQ multiplex PCR, yet TCRdb's version contains in-frame clones alone and is incomplete. The data hold 200,000 or so clones, with 75% to 90% observed a single time. The sample was PBMCs or T cells enriched from blood (not recorded which). Source of these receptors: a woman aged 18 to 35 in a cohort exposed to, infected with or recovered from COVID-19 (not recorded which).

This chain joins TRBV2 and TRBJ1-2, with a tentative D call TRBD1 (6 bases). Germline values: CDR1 SNHLY, CDR2 FYNNEI. V lost 5 bases, J lost 3 bases, and 16 bases lay in between. This CDR3 region has 15 residues. CDR3 in amino acids: CASSYTGTPDYGYTF. The CDR3 DNA sequence: TGTGCCAGCAGTTACACCGGGACACCGGACTATGGCTACACCTTC.

The V call is TRBV28, the J call TRBJ2-3; D may be TRBD2 (5 bases). Germline-derived CDR1 and CDR2 are MDHEN and SYDVKM. V was cut by 5 bases and J by 1 base, with 10 bases left in between. CDR3 length: 14 residues. The CDR3 nucleotides read TGTGCCAGCAGTAGCGGCTCCGGCACAGATACGCAGTATTTT. Translation gives CASSSGSGTDTQYF. Complete variable domain (other parts from reference TRBV28 and TRBJ2-3): DVKVTQSSRYLVKRTGEKVFLECVQDMDHENMFWYRQDPGLGLRLIYFSYDVKMKEKGDIPEGYSVSREKKERFSLILESASTNQTSMYLCASSSGSGTDTQYFGPGTRLTVL.

The chain is built from TRBV7-9 and TRBJ1-1; no clear D. CDR1 SEHNR and CDR2 FQNEAQ come from the germline V gene (reference sequence). Between the trimmed V and J ends, which lost 1 base and 1 base, there was a span of 13 bases. This CDR3 has 16 amino acids. As DNA, the CDR3 is TGTGCCAGCAGCTTAGGCGGGGTAGGGAGGAACACTGAAGCTTTCTTT. This codes for CASSLGGVGRNTEAFF.

There are a few counts of this clone. V usage is TRBV5-1 and J usage is TRBJ2-2; TRBD1 matches 7 bases. CDR3 length: 15 residues. Germline CDR1 reads SGHRS; CDR2 reads YFSETQ. V lost 2 bases and J lost 4; bases outside the gene matches: 5. The CDR3 DNA sequence: TGCGCCAGCAGCTTCACAGGGGTGAGCACCGGGGAGCTGTTTTTT. This codes for CASSFTGVSTGELFF.

A note on this clone: Other nucleotide sequences from this sample produce the same CDR3. This sequence joins TRBV19 and TRBJ2-1; 11 bases are shared with TRBD2. Trimming cost V 6 bases and J 6 bases; bases outside gene matches: 10. Germline values: CDR1 LNHDA, CDR2 SQIVND (reference sequence). This CDR3 is 16 amino acids long. The CDR3 is CASSSLAGGRGNEQFF. The CDR3 coding sequence is TGTGCCAGTAGCTCTCTAGCGGGAGGACGGGGCAATGAGCAGTTCTTC.

Ten or more counts support this clone. The chain combines TRBV11-3 with TRBJ1-1, with no clear D. V was shortened by 5 bases and J by 0 bases, with 10 bases between the two germline ends. This CDR3 is 14 amino acids long. Germline-derived CDR1 and CDR2 are SGHNT and YENEEA. The CDR3 is CASSTYTVNTEAFF. The CDR3 coding sequence is TGTGCCAGCAGCACCTACACAGTGAACACTGAAGCTTTCTTT. The full variable domain, rest sourced from reference TRBV11-3 and TRBJ1-1, is EAGVVQSPRYKIIEKKQPVAFWCNPISGHNTLYWYLQNLGQGPELLIRYENEEAVDDSQLPKDRFSAERLKGVDSTLKIQPAELGDSAVYLCASSTYTVNTEAFFGQGTRLTVV.

J is TRBJ1-6 and V is TRBV5-3; D gene uncertain. TRBV5-3 is classed as an ORF, of uncertain function. The CDR3 is made up of 12 amino acids. V lost 3 bases, J lost 10 bases, and 8 bases lay in between. Written as DNA, the CDR3 is TGTGCCAGAAGCTCCCTCCTATCACCCCTCCACTTT. Protein product: CARSSLLSPLHF.

V is TRBV7-6 and J is TRBJ1-5, with 7 bases matching TRBD1. The CDR3 runs 13 residues. The V gene's germline CDR1 is SGHVS and CDR2 FNYEAQ. Trimming cost V 4 bases and J 7 bases; bases outside gene matches: 4. The CDR3 here is CASSSRQGQPQHF. CDR3 nucleotide sequence: TGTGCCAGCAGCTCACGACAGGGACAGCCCCAGCATTTT.

The chain recombines TRBV7-3 with TRBJ2-3; a possible D gene is TRBD1 (6 bases). CDR3 length: 15 residues. Germline V gene lookup returns CDR1 SGHTA and CDR2 FQGTGA. V was cut by 4 bases and J by 2 bases, with 13 bases left in between. The CDR3 coding sequence is TGTGCCAGCAGCTACGGACAGCTAACCACAGATACGCAGTATTTT. Amino acid sequence: CASSYGQLTTDTQYF.

The genes are TRBV11-3 and TRBJ2-1; TRBD1 might be the D (6 bases). V lost 0 bases to trimming and J lost 6 bases, with 9 bases between them. The CDR3 runs 14 residues. Looked up from germline, CDR1 is SGHNT and CDR2 is YENEEA. CDR3 residues: CASSLEYRANEQFF. In DNA, the CDR3 is TGTGCCAGCAGCTTAGAGTACAGGGCCAATGAGCAGTTCTTC.

This sequence joins TRBV5-1 and TRBJ1-1; D unclear. Germline CDR1 is SGHRS and CDR2 is YFSETQ. The CDR3 is 14 amino acids. Trimming stripped 4 bases from V and 4 bases from J, with 14 bases between. The CDR3 nucleotides read TGCGCCAGCAGCACGGACCCGAGGGCCACTGAAGCTTTCTTT. This codes for CASSTDPRATEAFF.

The sample holds one count of this clone. The chain couples TRBV29-1 to TRBJ2-1, with D possibly matching TRBD1 (7 bases). This CDR3 region has 14 residues. The germline CDR1 and CDR2 sequences are SQVTM and ANQGSEA. V lost 6 bases to trimming and J lost 4 bases, with 16 bases between them. This CDR3 is CSVEQGEDYNEQFF. CDR3 in DNA: TGCAGCGTGGAGCAGGGGGAGGATTACAATGAGCAGTTCTTC.

The chain joins TRBV9 to TRBJ2-1; TRBD2 matches at 10 bases. Germline-derived CDR1 and CDR2 are SGDLS and YYNGEE. J was trimmed by 7 bases and V by 4 bases; bases with no gene match: 11. The CDR3 spans 16 residues. As DNA, the CDR3 is TGTGCCAGCAGCTCTGCTGCTAGCGGGAGAGGTAATGAGCAGTTCTTC. Translated, it gives CASSSAASGRGNEQFF.

This rearrangement joins TRBV11-3 to TRBJ2-5; 7 bases align to TRBD2. Germline CDR1 reads SGHNT; CDR2 reads YENEEA. V trimming: 5 bases; J trimming: 3 bases; junction bases outside the gene matches: 6. The CDR3 loop spans 14 amino acids. CDR3 sequence (DNA): TGTGCCAGCAGCGGACGGGAGGTCGAAGAGACCCAGTACTTC. It yields the protein CASSGREVEETQYF.

The rearrangement uses TRBV13 and TRBJ2-5; 10 bases are shared with TRBD1. CDR3 size: 14 residues. J gave up 5 bases and V 5 bases, and 5 bases lay outside the gene matches. Germline V gene lookup returns CDR1 PRHDT and CDR2 FYEKMQ (reference sequence). The CDR3 here is CASSGDRGQETQYF. The DNA for the CDR3 is TGTGCCAGCAGCGGAGACAGGGGGCAGGAGACCCAGTACTTC.

The CDR3 DNA is TGTGCCAGCAGTTACCCCAGCGGGAAAGGGGGCTACGAGCAGTACTTC. Amino acids: CASSYPSGKGGYEQYF. This chain uses TRBV6-6 with TRBJ2-7; weak D call: TRBD2 (7 bases). Germline values: CDR1 MNHNY, CDR2 SVGAGI (reference sequence). The CDR3 contains 16 residues. V lost 2 bases and J lost 3, with 17 bases in between.

This clone was recorded at least ten times. The rearrangement uses TRBV6-2 or TRBV6-3 and TRBJ1-2; 7 nucleotides match TRBD1. The junction had 8 bases not matched to a gene; V was cut back by 5 bases and J by 2 bases. This CDR3 contains 15 residues. CDR1 and CDR2 from the germline V gene are MNHEY and SVGEGT. This CDR3 is CASSTGGTVNYGYTF. DNA of the CDR3: TGTGCCAGCAGTACGGGAGGGACAGTAAACTATGGCTACACCTTC.

The chain combines TRBV29-1 with TRBJ2-1, with 7 bases identical to TRBD1. The V segment lost 3 bases and the J segment 0 bases; nucleotides outside the gene matches: 5. Germline CDR1 SQVTM, CDR2 ANQGSEA. The CDR3 is 15 amino acids. The CDR3 is CSVDGGQSSYNEQFF. The CDR3 DNA is TGCAGCGTTGATGGGGGACAGAGCTCCTACAATGAGCAGTTCTTC.

The chain couples TRBV11-2 to TRBJ2-3, with no clear D. V was cut by 6 bases and J by 4 bases, with 11 bases left in between. The CDR3 extends over 13 amino acids. In germline, CDR1 is SGHAT, CDR2 FQNNGV. CDR3 DNA: TGTGCCAGCAGTTCCGATAGCCCAGATACGCAGTATTTT. Translation: CASSSDSPDTQYF.

The J gene is TRBJ1-5, the V gene TRBV7-9; 8 bases line up with TRBD1. Germline V gene sequence: CDR1 SEHNR, CDR2 FQNEAQ (reference sequence). The V gene end was trimmed by 5 bases and the J gene end by 7 bases; junction bases not matched to a gene: 7. CDR3 length: 14 amino acids. The CDR3 coding sequence is TGTGCCAGCAGCCCTGACAGGGGTGGGCAGCCCCAGCATTTT. Protein product: CASSPDRGGQPQHF.

The V call is TRBV12-5, the J call TRBJ1-1; a possible D gene is TRBD1 (6 bases). The CDR3 spans 13 residues. V was clipped by 2 bases and J by 4 bases, with 8 bases between them. Germline V lookup: CDR1 LGHNT, CDR2 FRNRAP. CDR3 in amino acids: CASGLQGITEAFF. DNA for the CDR3: TGTGCTAGTGGTTTGCAGGGGATCACTGAAGCTTTCTTT.

The chain employs TRBV5-4 and TRBJ1-4; 7 bases are a match to TRBD1. Germline trimming cut 1 base from V and 8 bases from J; bases unmatched to any gene: 2. This CDR3 spans 13 amino acids. From germline, CDR1 is SGHNT and CDR2 YYREEE (reference sequence). CDR3 sequence: CASSLLQGEKLFF. The CDR3 DNA is TGTGCCAGCAGCTTGTTACAGGGGGAAAAACTGTTTTTT.

The V call is TRBV6-5, the J call TRBJ2-5; D is unresolved. This CDR3 has 13 residues. Germline V lookup: CDR1 MNHEY, CDR2 SVGAGI. V was cut by 10 bases and J by 2 bases, with 14 bases left in between. CDR3 amino acids: CATRLGEQETQYF. The CDR3 DNA is TGTGCCACCAGGCTGGGCGAGCAAGAGACCCAGTACTTC.

This clone came up a few times. The genes are TRBV5-5 and TRBJ1-2, with 7 bases that match TRBD1. The trim removed 3 bases at V and 6 bases at J, leaving 11 bases unmatched. The CDR3 contains 15 residues. Germline loops: CDR1 SGHKS, CDR2 YYEKEE (reference sequence). CDR3 region: CASSYEPGTENGYTF. The CDR3 DNA reads as TGTGCCAGCAGCTACGAACCGGGGACAGAAAATGGCTACACCTTC.

CDR3 amino acids: CASSLVLGSYEQYF. The CDR3 bases are TGTGCCAGCAGCTTAGTGCTAGGCTCGTACGAGCAGTACTTC. The chain employs TRBV11-2 and TRBJ2-7; the D is unclear. This CDR3 has 14 residues. V was shortened by 1 base and J by 4 bases, with 11 bases between the two germline ends. The germline gives CDR1 SGHAT, CDR2 FQNNGV.

The chain is built from TRBV29-1 and TRBJ1-5; D gene ambiguous. Germline CDR1 is SQVTM and CDR2 is ANQGSEA. V was shortened by 6 bases and J by 5 bases, with 14 bases between the two germline ends. The CDR3 is made up of 13 amino acids. The CDR3 loop is CSVVPGFDQPQHF. CDR3 in DNA: TGCAGCGTCGTACCGGGTTTCGATCAGCCCCAGCATTTT.

The CDR3 reads CASSPYITNYGYTF. DNA for the CDR3: TGTGCCAGCAGCCCATACATAACTAACTATGGCTACACCTTC. This chain links TRBV7-9 with TRBJ1-2; D is undetermined. From germline, CDR1 is SEHNR and CDR2 FQNEAQ (reference sequence). V lost 5 bases, J lost 0 bases, and 10 bases lay in between. This CDR3 contains 14 residues.

V and J are TRBV30 and TRBJ1-1; D is perhaps TRBD1 (6 bases). V was pared by 6 bases and J by 6 bases, with 14 bases between. This CDR3 region has 12 residues. Germline V gives CDR1 GTSNPN, CDR2 SVGIG (reference sequence). The CDR3 spells CACGLQGAEAFF. CDR3 coding DNA: TGTGCCTGTGGGTTACAGGGAGCTGAAGCTTTCTTT.